Following are 27 T cell receptor beta chains from one sample sequenced in a study of T cell responses to AZD1222 COVID-19 vaccine. Libraries were prepared by immunoSEQ multiplex PCR; TCRdb keeps only in-frame clonotypes and omits some of them. The table lists roughly 70,000 clones, 85% to 95% of them singletons, with about 5.7% in the top ten. Source: peripheral blood, taken 28 days after the second dose of the MenACWY control vaccine. The source of these receptors is an adult who received the MenACWY meningococcal vaccine as a control.

The V gene is TRBV19, the J gene TRBJ2-7; D uncertain. The V gene lost 3 bases and the J gene lost 2 bases, with 11 bases spanning the gap. The CDR3 is made up of 14 amino acids. Looked up from germline, CDR1 is LNHDA and CDR2 is SQIVND (reference sequence). The CDR3 DNA reads as TGTGCCAGTAGTATGGGGATTCCAACCTACGAGCAGTACTTC. Encoded protein: CASSMGIPTYEQYF.

This sequence joins TRBV5-1 and TRBJ1-4; no definite D call. The CDR3 has 15 amino acids. V was shortened by 4 bases and J by 0 bases, with 10 bases between the two germline ends. CDR1 is SGHRS, CDR2 YFSETQ, per germline. CDR3 in amino acids: CASSPGSSTNEKLFF. As DNA, the CDR3 is TGCGCCAGCAGCCCCGGATCTTCAACTAATGAAAAACTGTTTTTT.

The table lists this clone with a count of one. The chain recombines TRBV13 with TRBJ1-2, with D possibly TRBD1 on 6 matching bases. From germline, CDR1 is PRHDT and CDR2 FYEKMQ (reference sequence). Trimming stripped 5 bases from V and 8 bases from J, with 12 bases between. The CDR3 loop spans 12 amino acids. CDR3 bases: TGTGCCAGCAGCGCTGACAGGAACGGCTACACCTTC. Translated: CASSADRNGYTF.

V and J are TRBV11-2 and TRBJ2-3; possible D gene TRBD2, 6 bases. V dropped 5 bases and J dropped 4 bases, with 13 bases sitting between them. The CDR3 consists of 14 residues. Germline CDR1 and CDR2: SGHAT and FQNNGV. CDR3 nucleotide sequence: TGTGCCAGCAGCGAAACACCGGGGGCAGATACGCAGTATTTT. Translation: CASSETPGADTQYF.

The chain has TRBV2 and TRBJ1-2; perhaps TRBD1 as D (5 bases). V shed 2 bases and J shed 8 bases, with 9 bases lying between them. The CDR3 covers 12 residues. Germline assignment: CDR1 SNHLY and CDR2 FYNNEI. As DNA, the CDR3 is TGTGCCAGCAGTGAAAACAGGCGGGGCTACACCTTC. Its translation: CASSENRRGYTF. Supplemented by reference TRBV2 and TRBJ1-2, the full variable domain reads EPEVTQTPSHQVTQMGQEVILRCVPISNHLYFYWYRQILGQKVEFLVSFYNNEISEKSEIFDDQFSVERPDGSNFTLKIRSTKLEDSAMYFCASSENRRGYTFGSGTRLTVV.

The chain is built from TRBV3-1 (or the pseudogene TRBV3-2) and TRBJ2-5, with D perhaps matching TRBD2 (5 bases). Germline V gene lookup returns CDR1 LGHDT and CDR2 YNNKEL (reference sequence). Trimming took off 1 base at V and 5 bases at J, with 11 bases between the two ends. The CDR3 is 14 residues long. CDR3 region: CASSQGTGTETQYF. CDR3 nucleotide sequence: TGTGCCAGCAGCCAAGGAACGGGAACGGAGACCCAGTACTTC.

This rearrangement joins TRBV25-1 to TRBJ2-2, with 9 bases aligning to TRBD2. J gave up 4 bases and V 8 bases, and 2 bases lay outside the gene matches. CDR1 is MGHDK and CDR2 is SYGVNS in the germline V gene. This CDR3 is 13 amino acids long. The CDR3 loop is CASRLAVTGELFF. For the CDR3, the DNA is TGTGCCAGCCGACTAGCGGTCACCGGGGAGCTGTTTTTT.

The rearrangement links TRBV3-1 (or the pseudogene TRBV3-2) to TRBJ2-7; D possibly corresponds to TRBD2 (5 bases). CDR1 is LGHDT, CDR2 YNNKEL, per germline (reference sequence). Deletions cut 3 bases from V and 3 bases from J, with 6 bases between. The CDR3 contains 12 residues. The DNA for the CDR3 is TGTGCCAGCAGCCACCGGGACTACGAGCAGTACTTC. Its translation is CASSHRDYEQYF.

This clone has just a few counts. V is TRBV12-3 or TRBV12-4 and J is TRBJ2-1; D not resolved. The CDR3 has 12 residues. Trimming removed 3 bases at V and 10 bases at J, with 10 bases between. This chain's CDR3 is CASSFRRQEQFF. CDR3 nucleotide sequence: TGTGCCAGCAGTTTCCGTCGTCAAGAGCAGTTCTTC.

Comment on this clone: This sample also contains other DNA sequences that code for the same CDR3. V gene TRBV18 combines with J gene TRBJ1-4; the D is unclear. Trimming removed 2 bases from V and 8 bases from J, with 3 bases in between. This CDR3 is built from 11 residues. Germline V gene data show CDR1 as KGHSH and CDR2 as LQKENI. The CDR3 DNA reads as TGTGCCAGCTCACCAGGAGAAAAACTGTTTTTT. The encoded protein is CASSPGEKLFF.

This clone has a single count. This chain connects TRBV7-9 to TRBJ2-1; D assignment may be TRBD1 or TRBD2 (7 bases each). The V end lost 2 bases, the J end lost 4 bases, and 12 bases lay between the germline ends. There are 15 residues in the CDR3. Per the germline V gene, CDR1 is SEHNR and CDR2 is FQNEAQ (reference sequence). CDR3 region: CASSLSGGDYNEQFF. CDR3 nucleotides: TGTGCCAGCAGCTTATCAGGGGGGGATTACAATGAGCAGTTCTTC.

This chain uses TRBV30 with TRBJ2-7; 8 bases map to TRBD1. V lost 7 bases to trimming and J lost 3 bases; unmatched junction nucleotides: 8. The CDR3 sequence is 13 residues long. Germline CDR1 reads GTSNPN; CDR2 reads SVGIG (reference sequence). CDR3 sequence: CASTETGDYEQYF. DNA for the CDR3: TGTGCCTCGACAGAGACAGGGGACTACGAGCAGTACTTC.

The rearrangement links TRBV4-3 to TRBJ2-1; D uncertain. Germline lookup yields CDR1 LGHNA and CDR2 YSLEER. Deletions cut 0 bases from V and 7 bases from J, with 7 bases between. This CDR3 spans 13 amino acids. The CDR3 DNA reads as TGCGCCAGCAGCCAAGATCAGTTTAATGAGCAGTTCTTC. Translation: CASSQDQFNEQFF.

CDR3 sequence (DNA): TGTGCCAGCAGCTTTTGGGGGTCCGGAAACACCATATATTTT. The encoded protein is CASSFWGSGNTIYF. This sequence joins TRBV11-2 and TRBJ1-3; TRBD1 might be the D (5 bases). V was cut by 3 bases and J by 4 bases, with 10 bases left in between. Germline loops: CDR1 SGHAT, CDR2 FQNNGV. This CDR3 is built from 14 residues.

This chain links TRBV5-4 with TRBJ2-7; tentative D call: TRBD2 (7 bases). Trimming removed 1 base at V and 5 bases at J, with 10 bases between. There are 13 residues in the CDR3. Germline V gene data show CDR1 as SGHNT and CDR2 as YYREEE (reference sequence). The CDR3 protein is CASSLRGANEQYF. The CDR3 region has the DNA TGTGCCAGCAGCTTGCGGGGGGCCAACGAGCAGTACTTC.

CDR3 DNA: TGTGCCAGCAGTTTAAGGACGTTCTATGGCTACACCTTC. Amino acid sequence: CASSLRTFYGYTF. The chain combines TRBV28 with TRBJ1-2; D gene uncertain. CDR1 MDHEN and CDR2 SYDVKM come from the germline V gene. The CDR3 has 13 residues. V was clipped by 2 bases and J by 4 bases, with 8 bases between them.

The J gene is TRBJ2-7, the V gene TRBV7-9; D not certain. Germline CDR1 is SEHNR and CDR2 is FQNEAQ (reference sequence). The CDR3 extends over 13 amino acids. Trimming removed 3 bases at V and 4 bases at J, with 10 bases between. The CDR3, as DNA: TGTGCCAGCAGCTTGGGAATAGAATACGAGCAGTACTTC. Encoded protein: CASSLGIEYEQYF.

The chain employs TRBV28 and TRBJ1-1, with 7 bases aligning to TRBD1. The CDR3 covers 14 residues. Germline CDR1 and CDR2: MDHEN and SYDVKM. V lost 4 bases to trimming and J lost 3 bases; unmatched junction nucleotides: 5. The CDR3 nucleotides are TGTGCCAGCAGTTCGCTCAGGGGGGACACTGAAGCTTTCTTT. Translated, it gives CASSSLRGDTEAFF.

This clone was detected only once. The V and J genes are TRBV12-3 or TRBV12-4 and TRBJ2-7; D is ambiguous. The V gene lost 4 bases and the J gene lost 3 bases, with 4 bases spanning the gap. The CDR3 loop spans 11 amino acids. CDR3 residues: CASSSVYEQYF. The CDR3 bases are TGTGCCAGCAGTTCCGTCTACGAGCAGTACTTC.

The genes are TRBV9 and TRBJ1-6, with D tentatively TRBD1 (5 bases). CDR3 length: 17 residues. Trimming cost V 3 bases and J 7 bases, with 20 bases left between them. The germline gives CDR1 SGDLS, CDR2 YYNGEE. CDR3: CASSGGGVKGGNSPLHF. The CDR3, as DNA: TGTGCCAGCAGCGGAGGAGGGGTAAAGGGAGGGAATTCACCCCTCCACTTT.

This chain connects TRBV19 to TRBJ1-5; 10 nucleotides align to TRBD1. Per germline, CDR1 LNHDA and CDR2 SQIVND (reference sequence). J was trimmed by 2 bases and V by 6 bases; bases with no gene match: 4. The CDR3 covers 15 residues. CDR3 bases: TGTGCCAGTAGAACCGGGACAGGGGGCAATCAGCCCCAGCATTTT. Amino acids: CASRTGTGGNQPQHF.

The rearrangement uses TRBV6-6 and TRBJ1-1; D remains unclear. Germline V gene lookup returns CDR1 MNHNY and CDR2 SVGAGI (reference sequence). This CDR3 is 14 amino acids long. Trimming took 0 bases from V and 2 from J, leaving 7 bases between them. The CDR3 region is CASSYSNSNTEAFF. Here the CDR3 DNA reads TGTGCCAGCAGTTACTCGAACAGTAACACTGAAGCTTTCTTT.

The chain uses TRBV11-2 and TRBJ2-5, with 10 bases matching TRBD2. Trimming removed 5 bases from V and 4 bases from J; junction bases left unmatched: 13. The CDR3 is 17 residues long. The germline CDR1 and CDR2 sequences are SGHAT and FQNNGV. CDR3: CASSPRVVAGGLETQYF. For the CDR3, the DNA is TGTGCCAGCAGCCCTAGGGTGGTAGCGGGAGGCCTAGAGACCCAGTACTTC.

The chain links TRBV7-9 to TRBJ1-1; D remains unclear. The CDR3 consists of 11 residues. V shed 3 bases and J shed 4 bases, with 3 bases lying between them. The germline V gene has CDR1 SEHNR and CDR2 FQNEAQ (reference sequence). The CDR3 here is CASSFVTEAFF. CDR3 nucleotide sequence: TGTGCCAGCAGCTTCGTCACTGAAGCTTTCTTT. The full variable domain, with the rest looked up from reference TRBV7-9 and TRBJ1-1, is DTGVSQNPRHKITKRGQNVTFRCDPISEHNRLYWYRQTLGQGPEFLTYFQNEAQLEKSRLLSDRFSAERPKGSFSTLEIQRTEQGDSAMYLCASSFVTEAFFGQGTRLTVV.

The CDR3 sequence is CASSGDPRGSYEQYF. The CDR3 DNA follows: TGCGCCAGCAGCGGGGACCCTAGGGGGTCCTACGAGCAGTACTTC. V usage is TRBV5-1 and J usage is TRBJ2-7, with D possibly matching TRBD1 (6 bases). V was trimmed by 4 bases and J by 1 base, leaving 15 bases between them. Germline loops: CDR1 SGHRS, CDR2 YFSETQ. The CDR3 spans 15 residues.

The rearrangement joins TRBV6-2 or TRBV6-3 to TRBJ1-4; no firm D call. Trimming removed 5 bases from V and 10 bases from J, with 14 bases in between. The CDR3 has 13 amino acids. The germline V gene encodes CDR1 MNHEY and CDR2 SVGEGT. The CDR3 region has the DNA TGTGCCAGCAGTGGCGGCGGTGGAGGAAAACTGTTTTTT. It translates to CASSGGGGGKLFF.

J is TRBJ2-1 and V is TRBV27, with TRBD2 as a possible D gene (7 bases). The CDR3 spans 17 residues. Trimming pared 5 bases from V and 0 bases from J, leaving 17 bases between. The germline V gene encodes CDR1 MNHEY and CDR2 SMNVEV (reference sequence). This chain's CDR3 is CASSPYRGASSYNEQFF. CDR3 sequence (DNA): TGTGCCAGCAGTCCGTACCGGGGGGCCAGCTCCTACAATGAGCAGTTCTTC.